This T cell receptor (beta chain) was captured in a study of OX40 agonist ivuxolimab in advanced cancers. For the study at large: Age averaged around 60 years (range roughly 23 to 79), and more than 80% were male. Study results and caveats: Among the lowest peripheral clonal expansion occurred in 0.1-3.0 mg/kg partial responders.

As for this clone: Its antigen is currently unknown.

V was pared by 5 bases and J by 4 bases, with 13 bases of the junction left unmatched. The CDR3 is 18 amino acids. From germline, CDR1 is SGHAT and CDR2 FQNNGV. Produced via immunoSEQ multiplex PCR; TCRdb's table is partial and in-frame only. The table includes approximately 7,200 clones, over 60% detected once. This TCR derives from an adult with an advanced solid tumor such as melanoma, head and neck, liver or kidney cancer. The sample in question was CD4+ or CD8+ T cells sorted from blood, obtained in a trial of the OX40 agonist ivuxolimab. The chain carries TRBV11-2 and TRBJ2-2, with 10 bases lining up with TRBD2. The CDR3 here is CASSPQGISGRITGELFF. The CDR3 DNA sequence: TGTGCCAGCAGCCCCCAAGGTATTAGCGGGAGGATCACCGGGGAGCTGTTTTTT.